The clone carrying this TCR beta chain is deemed medium-sized (0.01 to 0.1%) by its frequency. These data belong to a study of CD8 T cells in cerebrospinal fluid in Alzheimer's disease. This CDR3 contains 16 residues. Per germline, CDR1 DFQATT and CDR2 SNEGSKA (reference sequence). TCRdb re-analyzed the 10x single-cell sequencing reads; it lists each CDR3 protein once, without DNA. The sample totals fewer than 2,000 distinct CDR3 sequences; its top ten clones hold around 9.1%. The V call is TRBV20-1, the J call TRBJ1-5. The TCR was taken from a human donor with mild cognitive impairment. The specimen sequenced was cerebrospinal fluid. CDR3 protein: CSATDPRAVGNQPQHF.